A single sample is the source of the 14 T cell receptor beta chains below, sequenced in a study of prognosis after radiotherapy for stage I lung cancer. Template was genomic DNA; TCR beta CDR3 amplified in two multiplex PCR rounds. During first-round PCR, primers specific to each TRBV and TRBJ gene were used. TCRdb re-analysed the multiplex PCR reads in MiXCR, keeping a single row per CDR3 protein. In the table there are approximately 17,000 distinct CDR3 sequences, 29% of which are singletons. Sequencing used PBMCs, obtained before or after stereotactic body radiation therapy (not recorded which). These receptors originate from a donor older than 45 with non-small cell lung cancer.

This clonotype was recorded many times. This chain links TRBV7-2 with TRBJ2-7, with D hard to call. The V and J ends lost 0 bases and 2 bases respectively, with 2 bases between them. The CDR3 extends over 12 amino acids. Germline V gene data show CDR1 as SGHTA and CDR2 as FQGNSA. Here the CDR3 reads CASSLATYEQYF. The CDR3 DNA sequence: TGTGCCAGCAGCTTAGCCACCTACGAGCAGTACTTC.

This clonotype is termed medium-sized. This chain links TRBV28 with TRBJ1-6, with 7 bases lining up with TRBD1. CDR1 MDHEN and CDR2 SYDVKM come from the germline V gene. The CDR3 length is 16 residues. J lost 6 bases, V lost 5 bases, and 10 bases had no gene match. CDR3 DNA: TGTGCCAGCAGTCCCCGAGGGGGCGGGGTTAATTCACCCCTCCACTTT. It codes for CASSPRGGGVNSPLHF.

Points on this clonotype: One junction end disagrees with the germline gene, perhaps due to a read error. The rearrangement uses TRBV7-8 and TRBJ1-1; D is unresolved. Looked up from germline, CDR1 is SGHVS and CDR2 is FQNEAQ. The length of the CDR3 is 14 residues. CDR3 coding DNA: TGTGCCAGCAGCTTAGGGCCGGGTAACACCGAAGATTTCTTT. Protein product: CASSLGPGNTEDFF.

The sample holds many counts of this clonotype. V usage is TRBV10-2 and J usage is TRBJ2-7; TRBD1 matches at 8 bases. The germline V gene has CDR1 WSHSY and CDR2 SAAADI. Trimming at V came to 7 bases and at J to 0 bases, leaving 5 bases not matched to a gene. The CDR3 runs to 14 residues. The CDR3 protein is CASKTGQGSYEQYF. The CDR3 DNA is TGCGCCAGCAAGACTGGACAGGGCTCCTACGAGCAGTACTTC.

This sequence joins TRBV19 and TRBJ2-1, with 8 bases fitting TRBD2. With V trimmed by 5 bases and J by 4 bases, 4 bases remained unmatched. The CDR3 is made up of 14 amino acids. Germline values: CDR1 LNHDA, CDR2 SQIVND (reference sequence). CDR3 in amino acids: CASSLGLEYNEQFF. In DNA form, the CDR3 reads TGTGCCAGTAGTTTGGGACTAGAATACAATGAGCAGTTCTTC.

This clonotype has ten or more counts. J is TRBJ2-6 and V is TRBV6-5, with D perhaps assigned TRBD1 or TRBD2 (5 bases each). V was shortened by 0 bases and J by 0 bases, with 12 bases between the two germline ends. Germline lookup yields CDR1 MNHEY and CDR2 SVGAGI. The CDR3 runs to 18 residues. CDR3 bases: TGTGCCAGCAGTTACTCTTCCGGGACGGTCTCTGGGGCCAACGTCCTGACTTTC. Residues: CASSYSSGTVSGANVLTF.

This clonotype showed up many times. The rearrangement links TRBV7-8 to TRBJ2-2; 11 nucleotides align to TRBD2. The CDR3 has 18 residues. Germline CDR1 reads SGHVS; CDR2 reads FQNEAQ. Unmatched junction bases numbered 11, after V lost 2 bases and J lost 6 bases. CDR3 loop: CASSLLRLAGWISGELFF. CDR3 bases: TGTGCCAGCAGCTTATTAAGACTAGCGGGATGGATCTCCGGGGAGCTGTTTTTT.

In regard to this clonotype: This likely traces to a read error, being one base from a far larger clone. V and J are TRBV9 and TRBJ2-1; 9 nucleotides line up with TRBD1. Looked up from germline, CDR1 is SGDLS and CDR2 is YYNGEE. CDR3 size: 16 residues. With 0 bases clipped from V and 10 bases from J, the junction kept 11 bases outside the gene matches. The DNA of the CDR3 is TGTGCCAGCAGCGTAGCCCTACAGGGGGCATTAGGGGAGCAGTTCTTC. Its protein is CASSVALQGALGEQFF. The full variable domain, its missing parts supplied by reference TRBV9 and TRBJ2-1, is DSGVTQTPKHLITATGQRVTLRCSPRSGDLSVYWYQQSLDQGLQFLIQYYNGEERAKGNILERFSAQQFPDLHSELNLSSLELGDSALYFCASSVALQGALGEQFFGPGTRLTVL.

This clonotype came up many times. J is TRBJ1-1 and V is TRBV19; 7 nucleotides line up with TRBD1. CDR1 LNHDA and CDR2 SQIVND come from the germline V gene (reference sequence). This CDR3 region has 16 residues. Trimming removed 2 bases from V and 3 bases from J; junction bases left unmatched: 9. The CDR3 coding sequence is TGTGCCAGTAGTATACCGACAGGGAATCCGGACACTGAAGCTTTCTTT. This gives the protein CASSIPTGNPDTEAFF. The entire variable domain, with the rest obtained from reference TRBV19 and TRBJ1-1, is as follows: DGGITQSPKYLFRKEGQNVTLSCEQNLNHDAMYWYRQDPGQGLRLIYYSQIVNDFQKGDIAEGYSVSREKKESFPLTVTSAQKNPTAFYLCASSIPTGNPDTEAFFGQGTRLTVV.

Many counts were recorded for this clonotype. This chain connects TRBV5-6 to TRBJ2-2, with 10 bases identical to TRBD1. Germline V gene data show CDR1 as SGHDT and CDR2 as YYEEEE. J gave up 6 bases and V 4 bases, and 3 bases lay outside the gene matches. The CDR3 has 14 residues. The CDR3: CASSGDRGAGELFF. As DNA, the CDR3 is TGTGCCAGCAGCGGGGACAGGGGTGCCGGGGAGCTGTTTTTT.

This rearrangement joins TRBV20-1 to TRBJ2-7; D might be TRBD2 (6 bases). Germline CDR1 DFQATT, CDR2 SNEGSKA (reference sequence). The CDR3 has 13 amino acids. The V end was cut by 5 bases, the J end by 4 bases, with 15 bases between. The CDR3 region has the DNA TGCAGTGCTGACGCCAGGGCGGGATACGAGCAGTACTTC. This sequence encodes CSADARAGYEQYF.

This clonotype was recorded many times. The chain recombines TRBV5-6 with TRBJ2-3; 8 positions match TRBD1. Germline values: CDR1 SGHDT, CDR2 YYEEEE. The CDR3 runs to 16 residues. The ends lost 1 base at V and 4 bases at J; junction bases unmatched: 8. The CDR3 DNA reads TGTGCCAGCAGCTTGAGGTTTGGACAGGGTGCAGATACGCAGTATTTT. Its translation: CASSLRFGQGADTQYF.

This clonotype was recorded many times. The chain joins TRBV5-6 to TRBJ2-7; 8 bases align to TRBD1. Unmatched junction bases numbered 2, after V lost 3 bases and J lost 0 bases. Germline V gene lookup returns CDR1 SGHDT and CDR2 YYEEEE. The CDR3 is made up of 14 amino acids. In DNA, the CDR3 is TGTGCCAGCAGCTGGGACAGGAACTCCTACGAGCAGTACTTC. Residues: CASSWDRNSYEQYF.

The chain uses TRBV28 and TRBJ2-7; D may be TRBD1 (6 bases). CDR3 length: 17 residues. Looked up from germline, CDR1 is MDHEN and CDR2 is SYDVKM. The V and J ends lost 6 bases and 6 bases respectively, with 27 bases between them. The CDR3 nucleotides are TGTGCCAGCAGACCTCCACTCCAGTACATCCGACAGGCCGAGCAGTACTTC. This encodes CASRPPLQYIRQAEQYF.